The rows below give T cell receptor beta chains drawn from one sample of a study of T cell responses to AZD1222 COVID-19 vaccine. The method was immunoSEQ multiplex PCR; TCRdb's version includes in-frame clones alone and lacks a portion of them. The repertoire holds fewer than 120,000 clones, with roughly four fifths as singletons. Material: peripheral blood, obtained on day 0 of AZD1222 vaccination. The receptors stem from an adult in good health. Both conserved end residues are part of each CDR3. A D gene is named only where the DNA matches it firmly. Clone size appears in some rows only: once, few, many, or a class for an expanded clone.

cdr3_aa	cdr3_nt	d_call	clone_size	v_call	j_call
CASSSKTGTNSPLHF	TGTGCCAGCAGCTCCAAGACAGGGACAAATTCACCCCTCCACTTT	TRBD1	few	TRBV5-5	TRBJ1-6
CASSFADLGELFF	TGCGCCAGCAGCTTTGCCGACCTGGGGGAGCTGTTTTTT	.	.	TRBV5-1	TRBJ2-2
CASSKALWREQPQHF	TGTGCCAGCAGCAAAGCGCTTTGGAGGGAGCAGCCCCAGCATTTT	.	.	TRBV21-1	TRBJ1-5
CASSLGQGNEKLFF	TGCGCCAGCAGCTTAGGACAGGGCAATGAAAAACTGTTTTTT	TRBD1	few	TRBV5-1	TRBJ1-4
CASSFLSSRTSGRGEQYF	TGTGCCAGCAGTTTCCTCTCCAGCCGGACTAGCGGGAGGGGTGAGCAGTACTTC	TRBD2	once	TRBV27	TRBJ2-7
CASSQTNTGELFF	TGCGCCAGCAGCCAGACCAACACCGGGGAGCTGTTTTTT	.	.	TRBV4-1	TRBJ2-2
CASSPTDTQYF	TGTGCCAGCTCACCCACAGATACGCAGTATTTT	.	.	TRBV18	TRBJ2-3
CSVVQGLYTEAFF	TGCAGCGTTGTCCAGGGTCTTTACACTGAAGCTTTCTTT	.	.	TRBV29-1	TRBJ1-1
CASRRTGGAEGYTF	TGTGCCAGCAGAAGGACAGGGGGCGCGGAGGGCTACACCTTC	TRBD1	.	TRBV25-1	TRBJ1-2
CASSPYGGGSYNEQFF	TGTGCCAGCTCACCGTACGGGGGAGGGTCCTACAATGAGCAGTTCTTC	TRBD2	.	TRBV18	TRBJ2-1
CASRPTLNTEAFF	TGTGCCAGCAGACCTACTTTGAACACTGAAGCTTTCTTT	.	.	TRBV11-2	TRBJ1-1
CASSFGTGYLNYGYTF	TGTGCCAGCAGCTTCGGGACAGGGTACTTAAACTATGGCTACACCTTC	TRBD1	.	TRBV5-8	TRBJ1-2
CASSLLDRGAGYTF	TGTGCCAGCAGCCTATTGGACAGGGGCGCCGGCTACACCTTC	TRBD1	.	TRBV3-1/TRBV3-2	TRBJ1-2
CASSFTTNFGTGSPNYGYTF	TGTGCCAGCAGTTTCACCACCAACTTCGGGACAGGGAGCCCTAACTATGGCTACACCTTC	TRBD1	.	TRBV27	TRBJ1-2
CASSASGTTPPEAFF	TGTGCCAGTAGTGCCTCAGGCACTACCCCCCCTGAAGCTTTCTTT	.	.	TRBV19	TRBJ1-1
CATSRVAGLNTQYF	TGTGCCACCAGCAGAGTCGCGGGCCTCAACACCCAGTACTTC	.	.	TRBV15	TRBJ2-5
CASSHGLYGYTF	TGTGCCAGCAGCCACGGGCTCTATGGCTACACCTTC	.	.	TRBV6-5	TRBJ1-2
CASIGGPVSNQPQHF	TGTGCCAGCATCGGGGGACCGGTAAGCAATCAGCCCCAGCATTTT	.	.	TRBV6-6	TRBJ1-5
CASSPLETGFTDTQYF	TGTGCCAGTAGTCCCCTCGAGACAGGTTTCACAGATACGCAGTATTTT	.	.	TRBV19	TRBJ2-3
CASSGSLEADTQYF	TGTGCCAGCAGTGGTAGCCTCGAAGCAGATACGCAGTATTTT	.	.	TRBV2	TRBJ2-3
CASSLRSYEQYF	TGTGCCAGCAGTTTAAGGAGCTACGAGCAGTACTTC	.	.	TRBV28	TRBJ2-7
CASSLGGLAEETQYF	TGCGCCAGCAGCTTGGGGGGACTAGCGGAAGAGACCCAGTACTTC	TRBD2	.	TRBV5-1	TRBJ2-5